This T cell receptor beta chain appears in the sequencing data of a study of blood T cells in healthy people across ages (dated by TCRdb to the mid-2010s). About the study as a whole: In model experiments, roughly one uniquely barcoded TCR beta cDNA molecule per two T cells was captured by template switching. Using the same blood draw, the study looked at two additional independent replicas of 1 million unique cDNA reads for two donors, one aged 18 to 29 and the other aged 80 or older. Age-related changes in TCR beta repertoire diversity were measured in the study by deep sequencing normalized with unique cDNA molecular identifiers. The donors were divided into four age groups: young (average around 16 years), middle-aged (about 39), aged (roughly 66) and long-lived (about 79). The research as a whole found: The percentage of naive T cells measured by flow cytometry correlated strongly with observed TCR beta diversity. The CMV infection status of donors was not known, potentially confounding age-related changes in expanded clonotypes. Observed TCR beta diversity per million T cells fell roughly linearly with age, and a significant reduction was already apparent by age roughly 40. Bulk unsorted PBMC profiling prevented conclusive comparison of naive and antigen-experienced compartments. Compared with the aged group, the long-lived group had more naive CD4+ T cells, fewer expanded clones and increased TCR diversity, suggesting age selection. Total diversity estimates from one million sequenced T cells were considered lower bounds and underestimates.

This clonotype was observed a handful of times. Its antigen is still unknown. No base quality values were provided; no much bigger clone lies one nucleotide off. As encoded in the germline V gene, CDR1 is LGHNA while CDR2 is YNFKEQ. The cysteine opens and the phenylalanine closes a CDR3 of 13 amino acids. Just the 39-base CDR3 DNA is kept, in frame starting at base 1. The method was 5' RACE. TCRdb shows the sequencer as Illumina HiSeq 2500. A second PCR of about 6 to 12 cycles was run with a J-beta primer mix and a sample-barcoded 5' primer. Each TCR beta cDNA molecule received a unique molecular identifier from a template-switch 5' adaptor carrying 12 random nucleotides. Each sample yielded at least 3 million CDR3-containing paired-end reads. First-strand cDNA synthesis was performed from all RNA using the Mint cDNA synthesis kit, with priming by a TRBC-specific oligonucleotide. After uracil-DNA glycosylase treatment, a first 18-cycle PCR used universal primers M1SS and BC2_uni_R on all cDNA. Under the source paper's analysis protocol: Each sample was normalized by randomly selecting 1 million high-quality reads, each carrying a distinct molecular identifier. Instead of being binned into consensus sequences, reads that shared molecular identifiers were thrown out. CDR3 identification, clonotype clustering and error correction used MiTCR with a Q25 quality threshold and the strictest error-elimination algorithm. A nonparametric unseen species model using Euler transformation provided a lower-bound estimate of total TCR beta diversity. TCRdb handled the public reads itself, with Q25 trimming in fastp and clone calling in MiXCR, and kept productive beta chains. Records with the same CDR3 protein are collapsed into one entry carrying the most frequent genes and DNA. The V and J calls here are based on TCRdb, not the publication. This sample is represented by over 700,000 distinct CDR3 sequences; roughly 25% of them were singletons. Roughly a tenth of the sample is held by the ten biggest clonotypes.

The donors were a few dozen Caucasian individuals from Russia, aged roughly 6 to 90 years, who were systemically healthy. Around 10 milliliters of peripheral blood were collected from each donor into EDTA-treated Vacutainer tubes. Ficoll-Paque density-gradient centrifugation was used to isolate PBMCs, with at least 7 million per sample. Trizol reagent was used to extract total RNA from PBMCs, with at least 6 micrograms per sample. Naive CD45RAhigh/CD27high T cell percentages were measured by flow cytometry on a PBMC aliquot from every donor. Another study also made use of these data, one on T cells of mothers and their children. The second study reports: Donors were nine systemically healthy Caucasian individuals: three mothers and their six children. cDNA synthesis used all of the extracted RNA, with 1.5 ug of RNA in each 15 ul reaction. Sample barcodes and 2-4 random nucleotides were added via the M1S primer in the second PCR. More than 9.5 million TCR beta CDR3 reads were obtained from each mother, and several million reads were obtained from each child. In both related and unrelated pairs, thymic selection shapes the output of TCR recombination in a similar way, with inherited differences having only a minor effect. Normalized repertoire overlap in related mother-child pairs was always slightly higher than in unrelated mother-child pairs, but the difference was never significant. No persistent microchimeric T cell clones were detected, at a sensitivity of roughly 100 clones per million clonotypes. To look for features that set related mother-child pairs apart from unrelated individuals, the researchers ran deep NGS to compare the TCR beta repertoires of mothers and children. Mothers averaged roughly 40 +/- 4 years of age and children averaged roughly 10 +/- 4 years. After adapter ligation with NEBNext reagents, the libraries were sequenced on Illumina HiSeq 2000 with 100+100 nt paired-end reads. Mother and child libraries were prepared a month apart and sequenced in separate runs to prevent cross-contamination. For each donor, somewhere between 500,000 and 2,000,000 distinct TCR beta clonotypes were identified. Naive TCR beta clonotypes were estimated from low-frequency clonotypes matched to each donor's FACS-determined naive share, without sorting.

The V gene is TRBV4-2 and the J gene is TRBJ2-1; the D gene remains uncertain. Gene TRBJ2-5 matches the end of the DNA better, so the J call may be wrong. Sequenced sample: blood. The sequence came from a boy aged 5-17 years in good health. The CDR3 loop reads CASSQEDWGTQYF. The DNA sequence follows: TGTGCCAGCAGCCAAGAAGATTGGGGGACCCAGTACTTC.